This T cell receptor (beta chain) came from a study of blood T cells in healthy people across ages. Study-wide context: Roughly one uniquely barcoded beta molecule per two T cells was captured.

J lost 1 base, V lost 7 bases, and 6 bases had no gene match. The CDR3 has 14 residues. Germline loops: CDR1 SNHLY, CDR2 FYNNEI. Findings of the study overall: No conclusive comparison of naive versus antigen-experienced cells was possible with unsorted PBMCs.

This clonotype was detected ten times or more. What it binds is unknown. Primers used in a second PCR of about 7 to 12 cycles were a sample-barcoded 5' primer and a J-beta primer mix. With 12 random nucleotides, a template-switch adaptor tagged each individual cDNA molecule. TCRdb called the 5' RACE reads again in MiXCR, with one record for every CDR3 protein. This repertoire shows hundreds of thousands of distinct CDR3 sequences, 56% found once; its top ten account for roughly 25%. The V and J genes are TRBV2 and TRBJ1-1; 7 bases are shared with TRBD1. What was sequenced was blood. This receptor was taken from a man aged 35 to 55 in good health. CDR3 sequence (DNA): TGTGCCAGCACCATAGGACAGGCGAACACTGAAGCTTTCTTT. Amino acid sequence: CASTIGQANTEAFF.